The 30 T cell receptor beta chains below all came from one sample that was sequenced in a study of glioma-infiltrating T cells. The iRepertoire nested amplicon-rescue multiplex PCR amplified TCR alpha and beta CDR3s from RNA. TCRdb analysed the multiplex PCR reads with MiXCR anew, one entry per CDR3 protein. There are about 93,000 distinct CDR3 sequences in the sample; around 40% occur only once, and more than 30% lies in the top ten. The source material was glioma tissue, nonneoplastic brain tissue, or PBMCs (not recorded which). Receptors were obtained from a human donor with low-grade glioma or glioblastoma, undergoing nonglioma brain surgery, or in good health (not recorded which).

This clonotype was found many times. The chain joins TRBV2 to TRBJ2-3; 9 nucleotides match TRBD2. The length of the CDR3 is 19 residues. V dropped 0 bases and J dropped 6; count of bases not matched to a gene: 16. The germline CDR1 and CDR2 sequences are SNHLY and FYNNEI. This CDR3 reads CASSEAGGGATTTSDTQYF. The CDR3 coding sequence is TGTGCCAGCAGTGAAGCTGGCGGGGGGGCAACCACAACGTCGGATACGCAGTATTTT.

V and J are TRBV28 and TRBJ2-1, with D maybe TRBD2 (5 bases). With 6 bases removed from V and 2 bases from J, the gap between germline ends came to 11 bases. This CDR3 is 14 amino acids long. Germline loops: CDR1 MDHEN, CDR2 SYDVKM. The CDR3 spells CASSVGGTYNEQFF. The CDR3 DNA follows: TGTGCCAGCAGCGTCGGAGGTACCTACAATGAGCAGTTCTTC.

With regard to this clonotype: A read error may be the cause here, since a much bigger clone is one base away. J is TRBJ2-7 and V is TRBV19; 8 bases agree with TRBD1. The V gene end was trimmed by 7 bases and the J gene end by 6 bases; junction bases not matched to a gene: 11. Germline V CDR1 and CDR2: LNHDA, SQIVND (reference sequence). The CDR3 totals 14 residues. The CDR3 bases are TGTGCCAGTACTCCCGGACAGGGTCGAGGCGAGCAGTACTTC. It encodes CASTPGQGRGEQYF.

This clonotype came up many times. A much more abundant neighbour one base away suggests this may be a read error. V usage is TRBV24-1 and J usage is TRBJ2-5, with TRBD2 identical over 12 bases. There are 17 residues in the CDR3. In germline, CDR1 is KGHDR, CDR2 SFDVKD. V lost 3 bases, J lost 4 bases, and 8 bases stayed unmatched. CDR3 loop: CATSDPGLAGNRETQYF. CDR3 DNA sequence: TGTGCCACCAGTGATCCCGGACTAGCGGGGAACCGAGAGACCCAGTACTTC.

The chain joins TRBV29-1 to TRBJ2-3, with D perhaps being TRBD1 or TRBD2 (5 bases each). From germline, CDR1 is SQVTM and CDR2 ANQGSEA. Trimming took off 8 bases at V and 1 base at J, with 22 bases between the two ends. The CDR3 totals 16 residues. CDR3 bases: TGCAGCATCGGGACCGTCACTACGAAGCGCACAGATACGCAGTATTTT. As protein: CSIGTVTTKRTDTQYF.

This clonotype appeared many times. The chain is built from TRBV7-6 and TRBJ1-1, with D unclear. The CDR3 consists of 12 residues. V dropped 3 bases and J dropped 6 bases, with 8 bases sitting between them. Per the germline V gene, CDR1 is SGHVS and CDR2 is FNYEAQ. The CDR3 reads CASSFAQSEAFF. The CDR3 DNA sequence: TGTGCCAGCAGCTTTGCGCAGTCTGAAGCTTTCTTT.

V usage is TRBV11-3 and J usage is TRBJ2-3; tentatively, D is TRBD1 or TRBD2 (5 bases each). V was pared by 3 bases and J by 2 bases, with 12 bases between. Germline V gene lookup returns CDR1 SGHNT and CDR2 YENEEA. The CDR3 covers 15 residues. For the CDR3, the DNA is TGTGCCAGCAGCTTCCGCAGGGACCCCACAGATACGCAGTATTTT. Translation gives CASSFRRDPTDTQYF.

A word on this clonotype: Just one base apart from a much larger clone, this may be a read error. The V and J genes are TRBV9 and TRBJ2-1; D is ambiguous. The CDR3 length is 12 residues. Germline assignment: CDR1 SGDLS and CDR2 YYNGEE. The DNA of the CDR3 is TGTGCCAGCAGCGTAGTCGACAATGAGAAGTTCTTC. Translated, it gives CASSVVDNEKFF.

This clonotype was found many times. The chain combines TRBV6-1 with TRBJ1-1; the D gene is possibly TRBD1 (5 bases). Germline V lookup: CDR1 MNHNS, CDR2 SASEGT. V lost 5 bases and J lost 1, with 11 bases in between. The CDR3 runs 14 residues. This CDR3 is CASSYITGNTEAFF. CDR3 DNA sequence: TGTGCCAGCAGTTATATCACAGGGAACACTGAAGCTTTCTTT.

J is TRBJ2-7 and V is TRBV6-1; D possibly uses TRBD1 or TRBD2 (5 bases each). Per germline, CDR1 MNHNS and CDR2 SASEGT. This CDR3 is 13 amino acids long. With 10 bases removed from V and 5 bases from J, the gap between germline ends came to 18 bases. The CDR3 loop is CAIGRDPRNEQYF. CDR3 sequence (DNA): TGTGCCATCGGCCGGGACCCCCGAAACGAGCAGTACTTC.

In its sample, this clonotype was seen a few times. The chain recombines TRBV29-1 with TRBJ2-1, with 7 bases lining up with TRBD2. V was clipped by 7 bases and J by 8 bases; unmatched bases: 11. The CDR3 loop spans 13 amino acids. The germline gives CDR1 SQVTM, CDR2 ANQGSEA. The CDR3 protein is CSAQAGVLDEQFF. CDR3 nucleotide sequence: TGCAGCGCCCAGGCGGGGGTTTTGGATGAGCAGTTCTTC.

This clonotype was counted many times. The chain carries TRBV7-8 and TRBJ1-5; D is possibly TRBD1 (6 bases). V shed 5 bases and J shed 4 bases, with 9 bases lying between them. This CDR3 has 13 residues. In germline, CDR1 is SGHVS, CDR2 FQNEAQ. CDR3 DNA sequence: TGTGCCAGCAGCCAAGACAGGAATCAGCCCCAGCATTTT. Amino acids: CASSQDRNQPQHF.

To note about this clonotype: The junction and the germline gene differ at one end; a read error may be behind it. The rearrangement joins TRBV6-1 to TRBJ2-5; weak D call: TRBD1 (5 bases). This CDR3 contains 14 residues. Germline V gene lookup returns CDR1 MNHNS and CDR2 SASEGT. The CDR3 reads CATSEESRVRTQYF. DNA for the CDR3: TGTGCCACCAGTGAAGAATCCAGGGTGAGGACCCAGTACTTC.

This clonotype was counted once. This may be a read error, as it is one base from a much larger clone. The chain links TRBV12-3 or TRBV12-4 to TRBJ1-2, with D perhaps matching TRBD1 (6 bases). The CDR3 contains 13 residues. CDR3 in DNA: TGTGCCACCAGTTTCCTGGGGGCGGGGGGCTACACCTTC. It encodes CATSFLGAGGYTF.

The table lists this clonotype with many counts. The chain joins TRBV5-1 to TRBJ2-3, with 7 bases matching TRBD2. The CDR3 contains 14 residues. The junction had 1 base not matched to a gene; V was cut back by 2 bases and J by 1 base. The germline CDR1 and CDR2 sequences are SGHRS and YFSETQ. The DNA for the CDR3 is TGCGCCAGCAGCTTTACTAGCGGCACAGATACGCAGTATTTT. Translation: CASSFTSGTDTQYF. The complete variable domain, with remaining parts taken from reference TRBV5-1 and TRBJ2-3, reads KAGVTQTPRYLIKTRGQQVTLSCSPISGHRSVSWYQQTPGQGLQFLFEYFSETQRNKGNFPGRFSGRQFSNSRSEMNVSTLELGDSALYLCASSFTSGTDTQYFGPGTRLTVL.

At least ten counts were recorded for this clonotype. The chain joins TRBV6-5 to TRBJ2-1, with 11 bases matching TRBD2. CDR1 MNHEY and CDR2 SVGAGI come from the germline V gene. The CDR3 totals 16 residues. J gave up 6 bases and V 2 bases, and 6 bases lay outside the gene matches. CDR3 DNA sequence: TGTGCCAGCAGTTACGTTAGCGGGGGGGCTGGCAATGAGCAGTTCTTC. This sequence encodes CASSYVSGGAGNEQFF.

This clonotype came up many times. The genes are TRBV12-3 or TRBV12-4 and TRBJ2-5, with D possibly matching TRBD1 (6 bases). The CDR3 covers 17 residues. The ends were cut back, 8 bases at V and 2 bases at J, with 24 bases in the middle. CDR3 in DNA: TGTGCCAGCGGAAATAGTTTAGGGGGATTTCAACAAGAGACCCAGTACTTC. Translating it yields CASGNSLGGFQQETQYF.

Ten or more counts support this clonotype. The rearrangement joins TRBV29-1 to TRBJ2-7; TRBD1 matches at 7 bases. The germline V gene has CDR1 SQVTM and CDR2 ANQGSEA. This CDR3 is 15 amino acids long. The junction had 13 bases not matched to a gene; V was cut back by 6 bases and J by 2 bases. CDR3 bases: TGCAGCGTGCGATATGCTGGGACAGCAGCCTACGAGCAGTACTTC. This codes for CSVRYAGTAAYEQYF.

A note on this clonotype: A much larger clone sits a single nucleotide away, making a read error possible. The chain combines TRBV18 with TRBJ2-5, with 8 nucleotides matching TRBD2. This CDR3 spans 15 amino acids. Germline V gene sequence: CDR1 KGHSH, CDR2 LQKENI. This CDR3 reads CASSPISGAQETKYF. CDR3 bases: TGTGCCAGCTCACCAATTAGCGGGGCCCAAGAGACCAAGTACTTC. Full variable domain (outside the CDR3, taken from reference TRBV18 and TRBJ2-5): NAGVMQNPRHLVRRRGQEARLRCSPMKGHSHVYWYRQLPEEGLKFMVYLQKENIIDESGMPKERFSAEFPKEGPSILRIQQVVRGDSAAYFCASSPISGAQETKYFGPGTRLLVL.

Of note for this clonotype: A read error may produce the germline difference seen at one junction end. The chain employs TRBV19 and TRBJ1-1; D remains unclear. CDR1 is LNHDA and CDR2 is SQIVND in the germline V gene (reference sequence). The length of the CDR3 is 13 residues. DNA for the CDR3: TGTGCGAGTAGTATGTTGGTGGGAATTGAAGCTTTCTTT. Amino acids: CASSMLVGIEAFF.

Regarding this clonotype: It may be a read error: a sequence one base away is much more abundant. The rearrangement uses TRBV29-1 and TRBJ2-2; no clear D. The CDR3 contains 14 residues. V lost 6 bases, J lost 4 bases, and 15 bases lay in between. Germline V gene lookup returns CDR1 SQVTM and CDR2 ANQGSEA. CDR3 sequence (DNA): TGCAGCGTCAGATGGGTAGGCACCACCGGGGAGCTGTTTTTT. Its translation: CSVRWVGTTGELFF.

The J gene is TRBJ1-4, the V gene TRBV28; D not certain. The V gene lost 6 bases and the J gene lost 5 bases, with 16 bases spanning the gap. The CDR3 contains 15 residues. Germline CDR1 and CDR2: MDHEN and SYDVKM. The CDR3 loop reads CASSVRVRGNEKLFF. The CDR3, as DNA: TGTGCCAGCAGCGTCCGGGTACGTGGCAATGAAAAACTGTTTTTT. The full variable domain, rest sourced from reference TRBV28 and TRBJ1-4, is DVKVTQSSRYLVKRTGEKVFLECVQDMDHENMFWYRQDPGLGLRLIYFSYDVKMKEKGDIPEGYSVSREKKERFSLILESASTNQTSMYLCASSVRVRGNEKLFFGSGTQLSVL.

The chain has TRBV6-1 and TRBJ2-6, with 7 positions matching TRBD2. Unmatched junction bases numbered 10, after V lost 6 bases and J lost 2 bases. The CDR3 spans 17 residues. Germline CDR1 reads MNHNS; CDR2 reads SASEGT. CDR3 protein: CASSQGLGGTGANVLTF. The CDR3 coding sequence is TGTGCCAGCAGCCAAGGATTGGGAGGGACTGGGGCCAACGTCCTGACTTTC.

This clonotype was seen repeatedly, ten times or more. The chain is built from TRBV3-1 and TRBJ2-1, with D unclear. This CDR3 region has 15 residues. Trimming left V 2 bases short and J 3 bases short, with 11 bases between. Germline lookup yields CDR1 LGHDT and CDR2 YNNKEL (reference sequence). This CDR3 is CASSQFRLIYNEQFF. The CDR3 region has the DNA TGTGCCAGCAGCCAATTCAGGTTAATCTACAATGAGCAGTTCTTC.

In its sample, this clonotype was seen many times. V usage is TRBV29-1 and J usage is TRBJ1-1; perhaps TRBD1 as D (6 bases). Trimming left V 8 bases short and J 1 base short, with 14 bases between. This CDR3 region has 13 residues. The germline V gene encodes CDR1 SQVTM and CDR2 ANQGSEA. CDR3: CSSRGAGNTEAFF. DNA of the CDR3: TGCAGCAGCCGGGGGGCCGGGAACACTGAAGCTTTCTTT.

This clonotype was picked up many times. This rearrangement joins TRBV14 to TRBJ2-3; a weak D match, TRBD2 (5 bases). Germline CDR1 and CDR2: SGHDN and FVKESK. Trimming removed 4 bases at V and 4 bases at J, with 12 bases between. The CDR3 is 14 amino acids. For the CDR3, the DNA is TGTGCCAGCAGCCTGACGGAGGTGGCAGATACGCAGTATTTT. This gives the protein CASSLTEVADTQYF.

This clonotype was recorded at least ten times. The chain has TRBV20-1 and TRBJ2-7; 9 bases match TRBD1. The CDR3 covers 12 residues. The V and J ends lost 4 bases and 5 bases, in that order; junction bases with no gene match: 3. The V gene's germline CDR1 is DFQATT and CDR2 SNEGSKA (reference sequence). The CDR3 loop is CSATTGGHEQYF. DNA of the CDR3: TGCAGTGCTACGACAGGGGGACACGAGCAGTACTTC.

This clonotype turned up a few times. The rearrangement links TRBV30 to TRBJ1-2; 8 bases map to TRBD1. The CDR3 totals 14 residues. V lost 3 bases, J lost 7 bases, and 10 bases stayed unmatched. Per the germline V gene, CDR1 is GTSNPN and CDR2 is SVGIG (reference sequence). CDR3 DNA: TGTGCCTGGAGGTGGAGGACAGGGTATTCTGGCTACACCTTC. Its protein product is CAWRWRTGYSGYTF.

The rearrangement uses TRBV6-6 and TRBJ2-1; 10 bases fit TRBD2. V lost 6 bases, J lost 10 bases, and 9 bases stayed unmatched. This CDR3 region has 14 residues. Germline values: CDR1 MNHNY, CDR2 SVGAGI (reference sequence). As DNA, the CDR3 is TGTGCCAGCAGGGACGGGACTAGCGCCTACGAGCAGTTCTTC. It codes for CASRDGTSAYEQFF.

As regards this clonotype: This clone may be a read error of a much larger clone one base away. Written as DNA, the CDR3 is TGTGCCAGTAGTCACTTGAGGGCGGATACGCAGTATTTT. Translating it yields CASSHLRADTQYF. The J gene is TRBJ2-3, the V gene TRBV19; D might be TRBD2 (5 bases). V lost 5 bases and J lost 6, with 12 bases in between. Germline CDR1 reads LNHDA; CDR2 reads SQIVND (reference sequence). CDR3 length: 13 amino acids.